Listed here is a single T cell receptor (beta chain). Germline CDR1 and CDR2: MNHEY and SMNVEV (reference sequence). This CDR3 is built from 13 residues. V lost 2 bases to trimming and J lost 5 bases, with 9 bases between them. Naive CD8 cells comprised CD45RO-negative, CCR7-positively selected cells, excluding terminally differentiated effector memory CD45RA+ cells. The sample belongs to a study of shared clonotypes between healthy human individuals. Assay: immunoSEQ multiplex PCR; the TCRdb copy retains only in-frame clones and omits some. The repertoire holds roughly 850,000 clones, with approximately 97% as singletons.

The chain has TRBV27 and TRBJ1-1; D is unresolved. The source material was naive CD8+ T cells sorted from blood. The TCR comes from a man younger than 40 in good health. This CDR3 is CASSLDDGTEAFF. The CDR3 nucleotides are TGTGCCAGCAGTTTAGACGATGGGACTGAAGCTTTCTTT.